This TCR beta chain comes out of a study of cytomegalovirus exposure and HLA in healthy donors. Study at large: Sequencing of about 179 million T cells in an earlier analysis found around 120 million unique TCR beta sequences. Whole-study results and caveats: Usually a TCR sequence was rare, but some public TCRs were found in many donors. For most subjects, TCR beta sequences were reported to predict HLA-A and HLA-B alleles with accuracy.

This CDR3 comprises 17 residues. The ends lost 0 bases at V and 3 bases at J; junction bases unmatched: 8. Germline CDR1 is LGHNA and CDR2 is YSLEER. In the case of this clone: Its antigen is currently unknown.

Primers: 60 Vbeta forward and 13 Jbeta reverse. Only in-frame clones appear in the TCRdb table, and some are missing; sequencing was by immunoSEQ multiplex PCR. The sample consists of 110,000 to 150,000 clones, 84% of them appearing once. The sequenced sample consisted of PBMCs. The origin of this receptor is a boy younger than 10 in good health and CMV-seronegative. V usage is TRBV4-3 and J usage is TRBJ1-1; 9 positions match TRBD1. The CDR3 DNA follows: TGCGCCAGCAGCCAAGACCGGACAGGGGCTGTCGACACTGAAGCTTTCTTT. Protein sequence: CASSQDRTGAVDTEAFF.